This T cell receptor beta chain stems from a study of blood T cell repertoires in COVID-19. Study overall: Some COVID-19 samples were acute and others convalescent; all came from the United States, Italy and Spain.

Allocation to cohorts depended on clinical history reported by the participants. Germline lookup yields CDR1 GTSNPN and CDR2 SVGIG (reference sequence). V was trimmed by 2 bases and J by 7 bases, leaving 9 bases between them. The CDR3 extends over 12 amino acids. The assay was immunoSEQ multiplex PCR, and TCRdb's table has in-frame clones only and misses some. This sample has fewer than 400,000 clones, with 85% to 90% found just once. The J gene is TRBJ1-5, the V gene TRBV30; no clear D. The sample taken for sequencing was PBMCs or T cells enriched from blood (not recorded which). This clonotype was sampled from a woman aged 45-65 years who had recovered from COVID-19. The CDR3 DNA sequence: TGTGCCTGGAGTACGTCGGGGCAGCCCCAGCATTTT. Protein product: CAWSTSGQPQHF. Filled out from reference TRBV30 and TRBJ1-5, the complete variable domain reads SQTIHQWPATLVQPVGSPLSLECTVEGTSNPNLYWYRQAAGRGLQLLFYSVGIGQISSEVPQNLSASRPQDRQFILSSKKLLLSDSGFYLCAWSTSGQPQHFGDGTRLSIL.